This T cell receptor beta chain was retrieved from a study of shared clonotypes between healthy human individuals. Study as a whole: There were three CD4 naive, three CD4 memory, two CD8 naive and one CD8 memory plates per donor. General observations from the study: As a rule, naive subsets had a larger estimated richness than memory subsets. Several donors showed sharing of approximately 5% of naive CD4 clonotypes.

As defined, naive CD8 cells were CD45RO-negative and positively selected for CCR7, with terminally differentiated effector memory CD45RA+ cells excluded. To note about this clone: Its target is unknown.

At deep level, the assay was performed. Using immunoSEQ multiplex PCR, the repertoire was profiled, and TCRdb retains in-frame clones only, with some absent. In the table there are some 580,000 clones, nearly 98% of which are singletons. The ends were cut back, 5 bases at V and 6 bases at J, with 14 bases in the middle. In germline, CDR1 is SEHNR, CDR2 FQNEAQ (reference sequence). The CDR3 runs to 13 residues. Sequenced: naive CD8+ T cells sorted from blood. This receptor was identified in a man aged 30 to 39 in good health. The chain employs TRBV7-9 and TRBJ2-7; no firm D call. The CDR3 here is CASSPARGLEQYF. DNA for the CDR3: TGTGCCAGCAGCCCTGCTCGAGGCCTCGAGCAGTACTTC.